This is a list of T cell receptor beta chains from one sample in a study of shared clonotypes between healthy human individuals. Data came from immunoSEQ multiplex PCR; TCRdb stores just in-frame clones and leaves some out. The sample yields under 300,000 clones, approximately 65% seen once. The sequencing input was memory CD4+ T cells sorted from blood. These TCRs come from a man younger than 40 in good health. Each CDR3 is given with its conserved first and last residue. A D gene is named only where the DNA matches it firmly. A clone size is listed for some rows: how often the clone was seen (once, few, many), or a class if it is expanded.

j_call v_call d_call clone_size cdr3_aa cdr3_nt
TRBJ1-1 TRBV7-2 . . CASSGGEAFF TGTGCCAGCAGCGGAGGAGAAGCTTTCTTT
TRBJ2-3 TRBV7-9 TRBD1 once CASSKTGADTQYF TGTGCCAGCAGCAAAACAGGGGCAGATACGCAGTATTTT
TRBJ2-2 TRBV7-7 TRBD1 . CASSLVHDRGTGELFF TGTGCTAGCAGCTTAGTTCACGACAGGGGGACCGGGGAGCTGTTTTTT
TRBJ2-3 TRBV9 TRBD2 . CASSERTGTSLDTQYF TGTGCCAGCAGTGAAAGAACCGGGACTAGCCTGGATACGCAGTATTTT
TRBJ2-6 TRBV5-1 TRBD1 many CASSAGTGGANVLTF TGCGCCAGCAGCGCGGGGACAGGTGGGGCCAACGTCCTGACTTTC
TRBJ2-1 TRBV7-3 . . CASSLRGYNEQFF TGTGCCAGCAGCTTAAGAGGGTACAATGAGCAGTTCTTC
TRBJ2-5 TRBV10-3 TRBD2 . CATEASGRTWETQYF TGTGCCACCGAAGCTAGCGGGAGAACGTGGGAGACCCAGTACTTC
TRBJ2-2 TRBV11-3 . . CASSLANTGELFF TGTGCCAGCAGCTTAGCGAACACCGGGGAGCTGTTTTTT
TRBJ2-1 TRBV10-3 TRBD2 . CAISDSGSVNEQFF TGTGCCATCAGTGATAGCGGGAGTGTCAATGAGCAGTTCTTC
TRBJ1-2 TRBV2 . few CASSVGADYGYTF TGTGCCAGCAGTGTTGGGGCAGACTATGGCTACACCTTC
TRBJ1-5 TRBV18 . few CASSPQNNQPQHF TGTGCCAGCTCACCCCAGAACAATCAGCCCCAGCATTTT
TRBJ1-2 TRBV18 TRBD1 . CASSSFEGAGSYGYTF TGTGCCAGCTCATCGTTCGAGGGGGCAGGATCCTATGGCTACACCTTC
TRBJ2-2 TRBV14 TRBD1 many CASSQGTGLRPLPTGELFF TGTGCCAGCAGCCAAGGGACAGGTCTTAGGCCACTGCCTACCGGGGAGCTGTTTTTT
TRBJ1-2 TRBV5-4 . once CASSSAGGRQEGYGYTF TGTGCCAGCAGCTCGGCCGGGGGTCGGCAGGAAGGCTATGGCTACACCTTC
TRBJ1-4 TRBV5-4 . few CASSLRARGDEKLFF TGTGCCAGCAGCTTGAGGGCCCGAGGGGATGAAAAACTGTTTTTT
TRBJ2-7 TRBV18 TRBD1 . CASSPGTGSNEQYF TGTGCCAGCTCACCCGGGACAGGGAGTAACGAGCAGTACTTC
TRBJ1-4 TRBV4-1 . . CASSQQGRDEKLFF TGCGCCAGCAGCCAACAGGGGAGAGATGAAAAACTGTTTTTT
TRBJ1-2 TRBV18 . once CASSPAKAGWVGGYTF TGTGCCAGCTCACCAGCCAAGGCAGGGTGGGTCGGTGGCTACACCTTC
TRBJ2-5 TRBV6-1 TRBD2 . CASSEGFIAGAQVSQYF TGTGCCAGCAGTGAAGGGTTTATAGCGGGGGCCCAAGTGTCCCAGTACTTC
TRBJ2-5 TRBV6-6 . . CASSPVGLGKETQYF TGTGCCAGCAGCCCCGTCGGCCTAGGGAAAGAGACCCAGTACTTC
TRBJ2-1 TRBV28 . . CASSMGTPLLGNEQFF TGTGCCAGCAGTATGGGGACGCCGCTCTTAGGCAATGAGCAGTTCTTC
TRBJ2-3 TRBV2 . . CASLVSFATDTQYF TGTGCCAGCCTGGTTAGTTTTGCCACAGATACGCAGTATTTT
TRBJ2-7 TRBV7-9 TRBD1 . CASSARTGNYEQYF TGTGCCAGCAGCGCACGGACAGGGAACTACGAGCAGTACTTC
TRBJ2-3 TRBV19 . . CASSILPGGTDTQYF TGTGCCAGTAGTATCCTCCCGGGGGGCACAGATACGCAGTATTTT
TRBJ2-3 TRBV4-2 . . CASSLGPTRTDTQYF TGTGCCAGCAGCCTCGGGCCTACACGCACAGATACGCAGTATTTT
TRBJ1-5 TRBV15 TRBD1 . CATSRGWGRDSQNQPQHF TGTGCCACCAGCAGAGGATGGGGTAGGGACAGCCAAAATCAGCCCCAGCATTTT
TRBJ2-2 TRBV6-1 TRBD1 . CASSDATGVGFTGELFF TGTGCCAGCAGTGACGCGACAGGGGTTGGATTCACCGGGGAGCTGTTTTTT
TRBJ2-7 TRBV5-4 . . CASSLARGKSYEQYF TGTGCCAGCAGCTTAGCCCGGGGGAAGTCCTACGAGCAGTACTTC
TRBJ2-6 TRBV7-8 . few CASSSQPGANVLTF TGTGCCAGCAGTTCCCAACCCGGGGCCAACGTCCTGACTTTC
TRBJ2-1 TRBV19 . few CASSIRASGAQFF TGTGCCAGTAGTATAAGGGCCTCCGGTGCGCAGTTCTTC
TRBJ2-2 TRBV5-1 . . CASSLQGTNTGELFF TGCGCCAGCAGCTTGCAGGGTACGAACACCGGGGAGCTGTTTTTT
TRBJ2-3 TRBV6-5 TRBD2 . CASSRSGGSTDTQYF TGTGCCAGCAGTCGTAGCGGGGGGAGCACAGATACGCAGTATTTT
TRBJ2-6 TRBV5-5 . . CASSLGAPRSGANVLTF TGTGCCAGCAGCTTGGGGGCCCCAAGGTCTGGGGCCAACGTCCTGACTTTC
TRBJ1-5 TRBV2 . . CASRNMGGGEPQHF TGTGCCAGCAGGAATATGGGGGGTGGGGAGCCCCAGCATTTT
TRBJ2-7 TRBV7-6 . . CASSSNAVAYEQYF TGTGCCAGCAGCTCCAATGCGGTCGCCTACGAGCAGTACTTC
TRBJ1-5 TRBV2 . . CASSQGNQPQHF TGTGCCAGCAGCCAGGGGAATCAGCCCCAGCATTTT
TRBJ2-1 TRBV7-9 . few CASSSLAYNEQFF TGTGCCAGCAGCTCCCTAGCCTACAATGAGCAGTTCTTC
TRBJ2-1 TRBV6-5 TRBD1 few CASRRDRGVNEQFF TGTGCCAGCAGACGGGACAGGGGAGTAAATGAGCAGTTCTTC
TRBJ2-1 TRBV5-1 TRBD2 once CASSPHGWTSSYNEQFF TGCGCCAGCAGCCCCCACGGGTGGACTAGCTCCTACAATGAGCAGTTCTTC
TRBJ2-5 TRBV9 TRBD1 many CASSVGDRKETQYF TGTGCCAGCAGCGTAGGGGACAGAAAAGAGACCCAGTACTTC
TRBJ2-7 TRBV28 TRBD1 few CASGTGGYEQYF TGTGCCAGCGGGACAGGGGGCTACGAGCAGTACTTC
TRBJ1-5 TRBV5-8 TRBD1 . CASSLSGQGENQPQHF TGTGCCAGCAGCTTGTCGGGACAGGGGGAAAATCAGCCCCAGCATTTT
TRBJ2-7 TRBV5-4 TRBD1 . CAIGTGAYEQYF TGTGCCATTGGGACAGGGGCCTACGAGCAGTACTTC
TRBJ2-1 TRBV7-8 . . CASSSKGIFSYNEQFF TGTGCCAGCAGCTCGAAGGGGATCTTCTCCTACAATGAGCAGTTCTTC
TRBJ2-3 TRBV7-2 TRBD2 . CASSVGTSGSRDTQYF TGTGCCAGCAGCGTCGGGACTAGCGGGAGTAGAGATACGCAGTATTTT
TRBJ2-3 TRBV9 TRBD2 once CASSVDPPGLVTDTQYF TGTGCCAGCAGCGTAGACCCGCCGGGACTAGTCACAGATACGCAGTATTTT
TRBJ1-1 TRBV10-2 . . CASSEIPRNFGPNTEAFF TGCGCCAGCAGTGAGATTCCCAGGAATTTTGGCCCGAACACTGAAGCTTTCTTT
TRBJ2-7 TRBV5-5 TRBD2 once CASSPRGARLAGHEQYF TGTGCCAGCAGCCCTCGGGGAGCTCGACTAGCGGGGCACGAGCAGTACTTC
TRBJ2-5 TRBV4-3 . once CASSQGVKETQYF TGCGCCAGCAGCCAAGGGGTGAAAGAGACCCAGTACTTC